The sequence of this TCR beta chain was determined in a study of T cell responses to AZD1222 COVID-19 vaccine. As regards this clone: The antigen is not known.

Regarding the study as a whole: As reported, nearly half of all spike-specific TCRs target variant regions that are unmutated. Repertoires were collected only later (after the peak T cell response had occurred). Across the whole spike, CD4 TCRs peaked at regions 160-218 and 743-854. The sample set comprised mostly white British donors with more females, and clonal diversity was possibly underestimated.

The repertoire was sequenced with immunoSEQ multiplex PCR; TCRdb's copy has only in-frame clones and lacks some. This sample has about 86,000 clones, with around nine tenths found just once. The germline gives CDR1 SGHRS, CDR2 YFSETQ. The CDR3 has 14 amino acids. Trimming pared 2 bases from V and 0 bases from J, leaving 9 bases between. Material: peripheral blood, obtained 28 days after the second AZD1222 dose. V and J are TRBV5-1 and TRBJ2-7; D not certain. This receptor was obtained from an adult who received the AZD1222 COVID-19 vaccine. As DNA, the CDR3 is TGCGCCAGCAGCTTTGAAGGGTACTCCTACGAGCAGTACTTC. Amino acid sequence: CASSFEGYSYEQYF.